Listed below are T cell receptor beta chains from one sample, sequenced in a study of T cell repertoires in cytomegalovirus infection. TCRdb recomputed calls from the reads with MiXCR, one row per CDR3 protein. The table has approximately 730,000 distinct CDR3 sequences, about 28% seen once. These receptors have no known antigen. The sequences come from cultured CD8+ T cells from PBMCs, collected from culture after CMV antigen stimulation. The receptor source for this set is a human donor in good health (CMV status not recorded). Some clones in this sample may be carry-over from other donors' samples. CDR3s include the opening cysteine and the closing phenylalanine or tryptophan. The D gene is left open where the match is weak. Clone size, where shown, is once, few, many, or a class for clones that have expanded.

>TRBD2|TRBJ2-3|NA|TRBV7-3
CASRSGLAGITDTQYF
TGTGCCAGCAGGTCGGGACTAGCGGGGATCACAGATACGCAGTATTTT
>TRBD1|TRBJ2-3|many|TRBV7-9
CASSFSGTGGRTDTQYF
TGTGCCAGCAGCTTTTCCGGGACAGGGGGACGCACAGATACGCAGTATTTT
>TRBD1|TRBJ2-3|many|TRBV6-2/TRBV6-3
CASSWDRSTDTQYF
TGTGCCAGCAGCTGGGACAGGAGCACAGATACGCAGTATTTT
>NA|TRBJ2-1|NA|TRBV6-6
CASSPLGDGEDNEQFF
TGTGCCAGCAGCCCACTCGGGGACGGAGAGGACAATGAGCAGTTCTTC
>NA|TRBJ2-3|NA|TRBV19
CASTGGGIIGTQYF
TGTGCCAGTACTGGCGGGGGCATTATTGGGACGCAGTATTTT
>NA|TRBJ2-5|few|TRBV7-8
CASSSPNSGKGETQYF
TGTGCCAGCAGCTCCCCAAACTCGGGGAAGGGAGAGACCCAGTACTTC
>NA|TRBJ2-1|NA|TRBV7-6
CASSLEAPEQFF
TGTGCCAGCAGCTTAGAGGCCCCAGAGCAGTTCTTC
>TRBD2|TRBJ2-1|once|TRBV6-1
CASSPKLAGGEQFF
TGTGCCAGCAGCCCGAAACTAGCGGGGGGTGAGCAGTTCTTC
>NA|TRBJ2-5|few|TRBV12-3/TRBV12-4
CASSFGSRKETQYF
TGTGCCAGCAGTTTTGGCAGTCGGAAAGAGACCCAGTACTTC
>NA|TRBJ1-6|NA|TRBV7-9
CASSLGGFNSPLHF
TGTGCCAGCAGCTTGGGTGGATTTAATTCACCCCTCCACTTT
>NA|TRBJ1-6|NA|TRBV7-2
CASSFETWSYNSPLHF
TGTGCCAGCAGCTTCGAAACATGGTCCTATAATTCACCCCTCCACTTT
>NA|TRBJ2-1|NA|TRBV19
CASSIWSVGTSEQFF
TGTGCCAGTAGTATCTGGTCTGTAGGGACATCAGAGCAGTTCTTC
>TRBD1|TRBJ2-1|many|TRBV4-1
CASSQEGRGRGLNEQFF
TGCGCCAGCAGCCAAGAAGGCAGAGGTAGGGGGCTCAATGAGCAGTTCTTC
>NA|TRBJ1-2|NA|TRBV15
CATSGGIGYTF
TGTGCCACCAGCGGCGGGATTGGCTACACCTTC
>TRBD2|TRBJ2-7|NA|TRBV7-9
CASSLPGLAEVQYF
TGTGCCAGCAGCCTTCCGGGACTAGCGGAGGTGCAGTACTTC
>NA|TRBJ1-1|NA|TRBV11-2
CASSRGGGEAFF
TGTGCCAGCAGCCGGGGCGGGGGTGAAGCTTTCTTT
>TRBD1|TRBJ1-2|NA|TRBV4-1
CASSDRKTHF
TGCGCCAGCTCGGACAGGAAAACCCACTTC
>NA|TRBJ1-4|once|TRBV18
CASSPGPAGRNEKLFF
TGTGCCAGCTCACCGGGACCGGCGGGCCGTAATGAAAAACTGTTTTTT
>TRBD2|TRBJ2-5|NA|TRBV3-1
CASSQETSGGPKETQYF
TGTGCCAGCAGCCAAGAGACTAGCGGGGGACCAAAAGAGACCCAGTACTTC
>NA|TRBJ2-2|NA|TRBV9
CASSVEVQAATGELFF
TGTGCCAGCAGCGTAGAAGTACAGGCTGCAACCGGGGAGCTGTTTTTT
>TRBD2|TRBJ2-1|few|TRBV20-1
CSATDRTSGYNEQFF
TGCAGTGCTACGGACCGGACTAGCGGCTACAATGAGCAGTTCTTC
>NA|TRBJ1-3|NA|TRBV20-1
CSARDGLAGLGNTIYF
TGCAGTGCTAGAGATGGGCTTGCGGGGCTTGGAAACACCATATATTTT
>NA|TRBJ1-5|NA|TRBV6-2/TRBV6-3
CASSVGQSNQPQHF
TGTGCCAGCAGCGTCGGACAGTCCAATCAGCCCCAGCATTTT
>NA|TRBJ2-7|NA|TRBV10-3
CATRGERYEQNF
TGTGCCACCCGCGGGGAGAGGTACGAGCAGAACTTC
>NA|TRBJ2-2|few|TRBV7-6
CASSLDRVADANTGELFF
TGTGCCAGCAGCTTAGATCGAGTAGCGGACGCGAACACCGGGGAGCTGTTTTTT
>NA|TRBJ1-5|many|TRBV7-6
CASSLAPGHTSNQPQHF
TGTGCCAGCAGCTTAGCCCCGGGACACACGAGCAATCAGCCCCAGCATTTT
>NA|TRBJ1-2|NA|TRBV7-9
CASSQLQRSGYTF
TGTGCCAGCAGCCAACTCCAGCGGTCGGGCTACACCTTC
>NA|TRBJ2-1|NA|TRBV12-3/TRBV12-4
CASSPGSDEQFF
TGTGCCAGCAGTCCAGGGTCCGACGAGCAGTTCTTC
>NA|TRBJ1-5|few|TRBV6-1
CASSDPTGSNQPQHF
TGTGCCAGCAGTGACCCGACAGGTAGCAATCAGCCCCAGCATTTT
>NA|TRBJ1-1|NA|TRBV29-1
CSVGGVGTEAFF
TGCAGCGTTGGGGGGGTGGGGACTGAAGCTTTCTTT
>NA|TRBJ2-3|many|TRBV7-9
CASSLGLDTQYF
TGTGCCAGCAGCTTGGGTCTGGATACGCAGTATTTT
>TRBD2|TRBJ2-3|NA|TRBV6-5
CASTARGVDGTDTQYF
TGTGCCAGCACCGCACGGGGGGTCGACGGCACAGATACGCAGTATTTT
>NA|TRBJ2-1|few|TRBV12-3/TRBV12-4
CASSLVRGALNEQFF
TGTGCCAGCAGCCTAGTCAGGGGGGCCCTGAATGAGCAGTTCTTC
>NA|TRBJ1-6|NA|TRBV12-3/TRBV12-4
CASSFSSGGQDSPLHF
TGTGCCAGCAGTTTTTCGTCGGGGGGGCAAGACTCACCCCTCCACTTT
>TRBD1|TRBJ2-3|NA|TRBV29-1
CSVDGVAGGIADTQYF
TGCAGCGTTGATGGGGTGGCAGGGGGCATCGCAGATACGCAGTATTTT
>TRBD1|TRBJ1-4|many|TRBV7-2
CASSLAPNRGSEKLFF
TGTGCCAGCAGCTTAGCCCCGAACAGGGGGAGTGAAAAACTGTTTTTT
>TRBD1|TRBJ1-5|NA|TRBV6-6
CASSGQGAVNQPQHF
TGTGCCAGCAGTGGACAGGGGGCGGTCAATCAGCCCCAGCATTTT
>NA|TRBJ1-1|NA|TRBV6-1
CASKERGSPNTEAFF
TGTGCCAGCAAAGAAAGGGGGTCTCCGAACACTGAAGCTTTCTTT
>NA|TRBJ2-7|NA|TRBV6-5
CASGPFYEQYF
TGTGCCAGCGGCCCCTTCTACGAGCAGTACTTC
>NA|TRBJ1-1|many|TRBV7-6
CASSLRTANTEAFF
TGTGCCAGCAGCTTAAGGACAGCTAACACTGAAGCTTTCTTT
>NA|TRBJ1-1|few|TRBV5-1
CASSLADYQYTEAFF
TGCGCCAGCAGCTTGGCGGATTACCAGTACACTGAAGCTTTCTTT
>NA|TRBJ2-5|NA|TRBV12-5
CASVKGGQGETQYF
TGTGCTAGTGTTAAGGGGGGGCAGGGGGAGACCCAGTACTTC
>TRBD1|TRBJ1-1|few|TRBV4-3
CASSQDGTGLNTEAFF
TGCGCCAGCAGCCAAGATGGGACAGGGTTGAACACTGAAGCTTTCTTT
>TRBD1|TRBJ1-2|NA|TRBV7-4
CASSFPGQHYGYTF
TGTGCCAGCAGCTTCCCGGGACAGCACTATGGCTACACCTTC
>TRBD2|TRBJ2-2|NA|TRBV9
CASSGSGGDPGELFF
TGTGCCAGCAGCGGGAGCGGGGGGGACCCCGGGGAGCTGTTTTTT
>NA|TRBJ2-2|few|TRBV28
CASSFPGDHTGELFF
TGTGCCAGCAGTTTTCCGGGGGACCACACCGGGGAGCTGTTTTTT
>NA|TRBJ1-1|many|TRBV12-3/TRBV12-4
CASSPIQGRAFF
TGTGCCAGCAGTCCGATACAGGGAAGGGCTTTCTTT
>NA|TRBJ1-2|many|TRBV7-8
CASSLSRSGGDYGYTF
TGTGCCAGCAGCTTATCACGTTCAGGTGGGGACTATGGCTACACCTTC
>NA|TRBJ1-1|few|TRBV7-6
CASSLIQWEGYTEAFF
TGTGCCAGCAGCTTAATACAGTGGGAGGGGTACACTGAAGCTTTCTTT
>NA|TRBJ2-7|NA|TRBV14
CASSQKRVWTHEQYF
TGTGCCAGCAGCCAAAAAAGGGTTTGGACGCACGAGCAGTACTTC
>TRBD1|TRBJ2-3|few|TRBV7-6
CASRDRQGPSTDTQYF
TGTGCCAGCAGAGATCGACAGGGCCCTAGCACAGATACGCAGTATTTT
>NA|TRBJ2-3|few|TRBV6-2/TRBV6-3
CASSYAQVSRTDTQYF
TGTGCCAGCAGTTACGCACAGGTCTCGCGCACAGATACGCAGTATTTT
>NA|TRBJ1-1|many|TRBV7-9
CASSLVEKKPEAFF
TGTGCCAGCAGCTTAGTGGAAAAAAAACCTGAAGCTTTCTTT
>NA|TRBJ1-2|many|TRBV7-2
CASSFSPSNYGYTF
TGTGCCAGCAGCTTCTCCCCGTCTAACTATGGCTACACCTTC
>TRBD1|TRBJ1-6|NA|TRBV10-2
CASSESGTGASSPHHF
TGCGCCAGCAGTGAGTCCGGGACAGGTGCGAGTTCACCCCACCACTTT